The clone carrying this TCR beta chain has a handful of counts. Its antigen remains unidentified. V lost 3 bases and J lost 0; bases outside the gene matches: 5. The CDR3 totals 15 residues. Germline CDR1 LNHDA, CDR2 SQIVND (reference sequence). This entry belongs to a study of CD4+ T cells in melanoma. Overall study results and limits: A reported correlation linked neoantigen-specific CD4+ T cells to CD8+, macrophage and B cell function.

Some clones are missing from TCRdb's copy, which holds only in-frame ones; the method was immunoSEQ multiplex PCR. The repertoire has some 120,000 clones, about nine tenths of them found once; the top ten carry 3.3%. The clonotype originates from a human donor with melanoma. The chain uses TRBV19 and TRBJ2-7, with 7 nucleotides matching TRBD1. The sequenced material came from peripheral blood. CDR3 sequence: CASSIEGATSYEQYF. CDR3 coding DNA: TGTGCCAGTAGTATCGAGGGGGCGACCTCCTACGAGCAGTACTTC.